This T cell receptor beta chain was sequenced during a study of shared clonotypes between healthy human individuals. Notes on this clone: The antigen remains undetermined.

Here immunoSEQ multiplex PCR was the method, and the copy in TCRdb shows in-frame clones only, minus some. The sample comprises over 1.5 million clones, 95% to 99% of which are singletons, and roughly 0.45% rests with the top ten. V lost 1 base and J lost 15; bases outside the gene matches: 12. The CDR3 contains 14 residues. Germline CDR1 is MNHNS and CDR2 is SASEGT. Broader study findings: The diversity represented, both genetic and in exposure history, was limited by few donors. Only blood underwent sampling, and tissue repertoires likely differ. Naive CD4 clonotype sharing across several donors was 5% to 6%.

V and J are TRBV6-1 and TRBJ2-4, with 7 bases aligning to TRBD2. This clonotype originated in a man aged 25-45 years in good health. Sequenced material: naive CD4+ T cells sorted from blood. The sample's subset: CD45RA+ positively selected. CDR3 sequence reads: CASSEVSGLAERYF. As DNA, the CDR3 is TGTGCCAGCAGTGAAGTATCGGGGCTAGCGGAGCGGTACTTC.